The clone carrying this T cell receptor (beta chain) came up many times. Its antigen is as yet unknown. The data belong to a study of tumor-infiltrating lymphocytes in primary liver carcinoma. The investigators made TCR beta cDNA from roughly 0.55 ug total RNA, using a constant-region primer. Slightly modified ARM-PCR with three nested multiplex PCR rounds yielded TCR beta libraries. TRBV1-TRBV30 forward primers paired with a C-beta reverse primer drove the first two PCR rounds, ten to eleven cycles each. TCRdb independently ran MiXCR on the multiplex PCR reads; one entry per CDR3 protein. The sample has about 100,000 distinct CDR3 sequences, around two thirds seen once. Unsorted bulk tissue of about 18-34 mg yielded co-extracted RNA and DNA. Study-wide findings and caveats: Less overlap was seen in tumor-adjacent and tumor-blood pairs than in tumor region pairs. Only about 8-25% of top clones spanned all five tumor regions. Top-250-clone fractions were significantly higher in tumors than in blood (p = 0.039).

The V and J ends lost 6 bases and 5 bases, in that order; junction bases with no gene match: 5. The CDR3 runs 13 residues. Germline loops: CDR1 MRHNA, CDR2 SNTAGT. The sequencing input was liver tumor tissue from sampling region 2. Stated subset: tumor region T2, inferior pole. This receptor was identified in a woman aged 55-69 years with primary liver carcinoma and hepatitis B virus infection. This chain uses TRBV6-4 with TRBJ2-5; TRBD1 aligns across 8 bases. The CDR3 loop is CASSPDRGETQYF. In nucleotides, the CDR3 is TGTGCCAGCAGCCCTGACAGGGGTGAGACCCAGTACTTC.